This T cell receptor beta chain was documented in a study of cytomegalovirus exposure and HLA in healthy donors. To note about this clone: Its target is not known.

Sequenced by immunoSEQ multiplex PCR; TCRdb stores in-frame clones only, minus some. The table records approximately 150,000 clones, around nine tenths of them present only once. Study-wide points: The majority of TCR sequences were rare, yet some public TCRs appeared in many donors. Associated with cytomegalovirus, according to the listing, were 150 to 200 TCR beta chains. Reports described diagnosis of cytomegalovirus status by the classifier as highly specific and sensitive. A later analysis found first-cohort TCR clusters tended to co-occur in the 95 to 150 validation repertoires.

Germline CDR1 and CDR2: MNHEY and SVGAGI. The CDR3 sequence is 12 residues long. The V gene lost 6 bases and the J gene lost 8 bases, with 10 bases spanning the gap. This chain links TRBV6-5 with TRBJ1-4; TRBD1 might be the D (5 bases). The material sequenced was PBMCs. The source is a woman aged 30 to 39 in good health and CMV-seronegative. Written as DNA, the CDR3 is TGTGCCAGCAGCGGTGGGGGGGAAAAACTGTTTTTT. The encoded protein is CASSGGGEKLFF.